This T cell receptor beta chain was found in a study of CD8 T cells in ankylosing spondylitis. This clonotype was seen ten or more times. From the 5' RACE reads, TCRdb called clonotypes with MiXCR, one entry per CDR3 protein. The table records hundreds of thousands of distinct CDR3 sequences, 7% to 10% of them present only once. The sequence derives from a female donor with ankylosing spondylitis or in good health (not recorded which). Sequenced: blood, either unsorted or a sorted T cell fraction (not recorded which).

In nucleotides, the CDR3 is TGTGCCATCGGATTGGCAGGGGAAGGCTATGGCTACACCTTC. Translating gives CAIGLAGEGYGYTF. This chain uses TRBV10-3 with TRBJ1-2; possible D gene TRBD1, 6 bases. V was shortened by 8 bases and J by 4 bases, with 17 bases between the two germline ends. This CDR3 has 14 amino acids. Germline V gene data show CDR1 as ENHRY and CDR2 as SYGVKD.